Sequencing of this T cell receptor (beta chain) was carried out in a study of T cell changes during pregnancy in multiple sclerosis. TCRdb's copy holds only in-frame clones and misses some; the assay was immunoSEQ multiplex PCR. Of 55,000 to 85,000 clones in the sample, over 90% were seen once. This CDR3 has 15 residues. The V end lost 0 bases, the J end lost 1 base, and 9 bases lay between the germline ends. CDR1 is SGHTA and CDR2 is FQGTGA in the germline V gene. This sequence was found in a female donor with multiple sclerosis, enrolled in a pregnancy study. The chain uses TRBV7-3 and TRBJ1-2; D gene unclear. The sample consisted of CD4+ T cells from peripheral blood mononuclear cells, taken after pregnancy. The CDR3 sequence: CASSLTSGNNYGYTF. DNA for the CDR3: TGTGCCAGCAGCTTAACTTCCGGGAATAACTATGGCTACACCTTC.